This TCR beta chain was identified in a study of prognosis after radiotherapy for stage I lung cancer. Study background: Enrolled patients comprised 14 to 15 with newly diagnosed primary stage I lung tumors and a few with oligometastatic NSCLC after surgical resection of the primary tumor. Post-radiotherapy, distant metastases were observed in a handful of patients (median roughly seven months), whereas no significant progression was observed in some 15.

Regarding this clonotype: The target antigen is unknown. Since a far larger clone is one base different, this is likely a read error.

Whole-study findings and limits: Median unique TCR clones dropped from around 10,000 to 6,900 after stereotactic body radiation therapy.

Two time points each involved a draw of 4.5 to 6 milliliters of peripheral blood. This CDR3 contains 15 residues. Germline V gene data show CDR1 as DFQATT and CDR2 as SNEGSKA (reference sequence). The authors amplified TCR beta CDR3 from genomic DNA using two-round multiplex PCR. First-round PCR used primers specific to each TRBV and TRBJ gene. MiXCR, run by TCRdb on the multiplex PCR reads, gives a single entry per CDR3 protein. The data hold about 35,000 distinct CDR3 sequences, with less than 35% observed a single time. The J gene is TRBJ2-5, the V gene TRBV20-1; TRBD1 matches 7 bases. The assigned J gene may be wrong: the sequence end matches TRBJ2-1 better. The material sequenced was PBMCs, taken before or after stereotactic body radiation therapy (not recorded which). This TCR came from a donor over 45 with non-small cell lung cancer. CDR3 DNA sequence: TGCAGTGCTAGAGGTTCCAAGGGGGCGGACAATGAGCAGTTCTTC. Protein: CSARGSKGADNEQFF.